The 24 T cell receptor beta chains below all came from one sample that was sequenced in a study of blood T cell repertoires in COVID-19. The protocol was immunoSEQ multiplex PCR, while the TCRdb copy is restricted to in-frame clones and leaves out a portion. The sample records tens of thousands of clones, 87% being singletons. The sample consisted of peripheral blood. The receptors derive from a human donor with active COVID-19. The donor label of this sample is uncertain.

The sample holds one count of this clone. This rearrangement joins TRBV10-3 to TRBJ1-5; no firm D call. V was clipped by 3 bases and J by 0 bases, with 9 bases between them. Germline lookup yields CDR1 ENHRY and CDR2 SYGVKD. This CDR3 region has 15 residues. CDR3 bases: TGTGCCATCAGTGAAAACCTATATAGCAATCAGCCCCAGCATTTT. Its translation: CAISENLYSNQPQHF.

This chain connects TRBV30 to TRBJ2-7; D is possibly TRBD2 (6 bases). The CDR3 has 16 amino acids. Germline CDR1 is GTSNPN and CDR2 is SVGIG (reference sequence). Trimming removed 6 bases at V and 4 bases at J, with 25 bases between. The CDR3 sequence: CACRGSLGGIRYEQYF. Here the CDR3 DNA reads TGTGCCTGTCGAGGCTCTTTGGGGGGTATTCGGTACGAGCAGTACTTC.

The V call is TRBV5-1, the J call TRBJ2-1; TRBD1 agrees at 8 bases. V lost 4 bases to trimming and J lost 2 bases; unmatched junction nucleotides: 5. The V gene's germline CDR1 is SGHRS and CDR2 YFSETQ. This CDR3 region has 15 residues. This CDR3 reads CASSKAGGAYNEQFF. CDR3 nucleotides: TGCGCCAGCAGCAAGGCAGGGGGCGCCTACAATGAGCAGTTCTTC.

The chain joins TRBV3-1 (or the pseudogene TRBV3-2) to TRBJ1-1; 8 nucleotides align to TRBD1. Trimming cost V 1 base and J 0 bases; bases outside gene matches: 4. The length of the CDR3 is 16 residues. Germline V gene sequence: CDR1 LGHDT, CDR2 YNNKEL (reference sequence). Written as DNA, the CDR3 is TGTGCCAGCAGCCAAGCAACAGGGGGTGTGAACACTGAAGCTTTCTTT. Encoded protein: CASSQATGGVNTEAFF.

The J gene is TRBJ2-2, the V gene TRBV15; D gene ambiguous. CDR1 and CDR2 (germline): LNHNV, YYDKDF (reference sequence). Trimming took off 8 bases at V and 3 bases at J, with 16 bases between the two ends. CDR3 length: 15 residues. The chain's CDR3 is CATSPAAKDTGELFF. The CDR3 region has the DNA TGTGCCACCTCCCCTGCAGCGAAAGACACCGGGGAGCTGTTTTTT. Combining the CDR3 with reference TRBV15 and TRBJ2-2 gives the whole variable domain DAMVIQNPRYQVTQFGKPVTLSCSQTLNHNVMYWYQQKSSQAPKLLFHYYDKDFNNEADTPDNFQSRRPNTSFCFLDIRSPGLGDTAMYLCATSPAAKDTGELFFGEGSRLTVL.

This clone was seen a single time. The CDR3 spells CASSPTLGGRDGYTF. The CDR3 nucleotides read TGTGCCAGCAGCCCCACTTTGGGTGGCAGGGATGGCTACACCTTC. The V call is TRBV14, the J call TRBJ1-2, with a possible D match to TRBD1 (5 bases). Germline V CDR1 and CDR2: SGHDN, FVKESK. Trimming left V 4 bases short and J 6 bases short, with 18 bases between. This CDR3 is built from 15 residues.

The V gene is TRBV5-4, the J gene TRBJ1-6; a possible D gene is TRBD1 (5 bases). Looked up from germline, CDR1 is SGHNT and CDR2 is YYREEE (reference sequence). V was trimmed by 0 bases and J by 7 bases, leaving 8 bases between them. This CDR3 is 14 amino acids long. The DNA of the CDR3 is TGTGCCAGCAGCTTGGATCCAGGGAATTCACCCCTCCACTTT. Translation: CASSLDPGNSPLHF. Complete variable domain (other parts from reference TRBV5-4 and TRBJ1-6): ETGVTQSPTHLIKTRGQQVTLRCSSQSGHNTVSWYQQALGQGPQFIFQYYREEENGRGNFPPRFSGLQFPNYSSELNVNALELDDSALYLCASSLDPGNSPLHFGNGTRLTVT.

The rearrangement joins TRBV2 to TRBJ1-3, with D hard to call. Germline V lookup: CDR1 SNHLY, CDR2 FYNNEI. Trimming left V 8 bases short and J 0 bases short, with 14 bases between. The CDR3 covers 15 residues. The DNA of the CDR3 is TGTGCCAGCTTTGACTTTAGCCACTCTGGAAACACCATATATTTT. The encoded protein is CASFDFSHSGNTIYF.

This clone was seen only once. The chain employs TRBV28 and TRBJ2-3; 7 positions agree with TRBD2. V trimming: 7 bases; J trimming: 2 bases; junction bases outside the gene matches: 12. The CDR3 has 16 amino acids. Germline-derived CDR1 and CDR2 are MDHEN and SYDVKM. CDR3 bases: TGTGCCAGCATCCCCGGGGGGTGGGGAGACACAGATACGCAGTATTTT. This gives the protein CASIPGGWGDTDTQYF. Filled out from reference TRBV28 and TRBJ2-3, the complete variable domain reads DVKVTQSSRYLVKRTGEKVFLECVQDMDHENMFWYRQDPGLGLRLIYFSYDVKMKEKGDIPEGYSVSREKKERFSLILESASTNQTSMYLCASIPGGWGDTDTQYFGPGTRLTVL.

The CDR3 protein is CATTRDRGRADTQYF. The CDR3 coding sequence is TGTGCCACCACAAGGGACAGGGGGCGGGCAGATACGCAGTATTTT. This chain links TRBV15 with TRBJ2-3; 12 nucleotides line up with TRBD1. The germline V gene encodes CDR1 LNHNV and CDR2 YYDKDF (reference sequence). The J segment lost 4 bases and the V segment lost 7 bases, leaving 6 bases of the junction unmatched. This CDR3 is built from 15 residues. Supplemented by reference TRBV15 and TRBJ2-3, the full variable domain reads DAMVIQNPRYQVTQFGKPVTLSCSQTLNHNVMYWYQQKSSQAPKLLFHYYDKDFNNEADTPDNFQSRRPNTSFCFLDIRSPGLGDTAMYLCATTRDRGRADTQYFGPGTRLTVL.

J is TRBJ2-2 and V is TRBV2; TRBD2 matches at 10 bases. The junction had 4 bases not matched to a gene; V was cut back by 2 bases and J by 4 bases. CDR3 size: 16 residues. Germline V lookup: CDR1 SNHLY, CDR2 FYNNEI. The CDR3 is CASSEHSGRATGELFF. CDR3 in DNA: TGTGCCAGCAGTGAACACAGCGGGAGGGCCACCGGGGAGCTGTTTTTT.

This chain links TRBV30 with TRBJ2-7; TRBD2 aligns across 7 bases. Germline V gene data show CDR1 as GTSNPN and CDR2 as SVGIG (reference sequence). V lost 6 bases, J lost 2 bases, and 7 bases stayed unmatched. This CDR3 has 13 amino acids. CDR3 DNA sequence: TGTGCCTGTGCCGGGACTACCACCTACGAGCAGTACTTC. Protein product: CACAGTTTYEQYF. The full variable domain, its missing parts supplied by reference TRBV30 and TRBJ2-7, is SQTIHQWPATLVQPVGSPLSLECTVEGTSNPNLYWYRQAAGRGLQLLFYSVGIGQISSEVPQNLSASRPQDRQFILSSKKLLLSDSGFYLCACAGTTTYEQYFGPGTRLTVT.

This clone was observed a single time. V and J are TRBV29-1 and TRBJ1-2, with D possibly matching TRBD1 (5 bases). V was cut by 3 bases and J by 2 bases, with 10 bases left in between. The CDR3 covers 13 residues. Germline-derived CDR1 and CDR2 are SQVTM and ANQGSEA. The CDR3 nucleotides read TGCAGCGTTGATTCTTGGGGCAACTATGGCTACACCTTC. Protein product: CSVDSWGNYGYTF.

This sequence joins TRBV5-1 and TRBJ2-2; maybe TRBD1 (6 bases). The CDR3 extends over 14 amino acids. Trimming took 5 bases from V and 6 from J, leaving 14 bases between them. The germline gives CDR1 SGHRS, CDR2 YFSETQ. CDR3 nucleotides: TGCGCCAGCAGTCGGCAGGGGAATGCCGGGGAGCTGTTTTTT. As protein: CASSRQGNAGELFF.

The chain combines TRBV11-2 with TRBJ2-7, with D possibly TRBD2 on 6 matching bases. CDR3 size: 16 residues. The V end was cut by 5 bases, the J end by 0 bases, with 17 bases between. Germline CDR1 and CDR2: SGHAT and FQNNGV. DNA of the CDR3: TGTGCCAGCAGCCGTATGGGGGGACGTGCCTCCTACGAGCAGTACTTC. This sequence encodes CASSRMGGRASYEQYF.

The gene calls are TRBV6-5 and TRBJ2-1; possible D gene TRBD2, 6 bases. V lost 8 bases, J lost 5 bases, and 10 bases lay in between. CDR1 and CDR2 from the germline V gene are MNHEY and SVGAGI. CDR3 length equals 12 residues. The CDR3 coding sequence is TGTGCCAGCTCTAGCGTTAACAATGAGCAGTTCTTC. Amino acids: CASSSVNNEQFF.

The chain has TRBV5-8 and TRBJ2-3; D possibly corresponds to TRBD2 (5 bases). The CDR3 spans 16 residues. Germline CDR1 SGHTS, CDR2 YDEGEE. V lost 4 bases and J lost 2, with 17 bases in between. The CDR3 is CASSPAYTSSTDTQYF. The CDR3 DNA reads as TGTGCCAGCAGCCCGGCATATACTAGTTCCACAGATACGCAGTATTTT.

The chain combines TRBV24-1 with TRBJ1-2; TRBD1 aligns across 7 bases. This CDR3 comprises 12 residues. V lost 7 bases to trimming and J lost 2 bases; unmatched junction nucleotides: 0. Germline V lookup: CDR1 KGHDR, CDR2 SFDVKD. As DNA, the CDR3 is TGTGCCACCAGGGGACAGAACTATGGCTACACCTTC. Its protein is CATRGQNYGYTF.

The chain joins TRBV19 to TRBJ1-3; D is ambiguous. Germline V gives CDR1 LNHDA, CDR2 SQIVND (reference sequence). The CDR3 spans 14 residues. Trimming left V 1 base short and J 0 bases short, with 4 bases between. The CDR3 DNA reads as TGTGCCAGTAGTATAGCCCACTCTGGAAACACCATATATTTT. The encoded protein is CASSIAHSGNTIYF. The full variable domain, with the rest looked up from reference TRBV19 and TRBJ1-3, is DGGITQSPKYLFRKEGQNVTLSCEQNLNHDAMYWYRQDPGQGLRLIYYSQIVNDFQKGDIAEGYSVSREKKESFPLTVTSAQKNPTAFYLCASSIAHSGNTIYFGEGSWLTVV.

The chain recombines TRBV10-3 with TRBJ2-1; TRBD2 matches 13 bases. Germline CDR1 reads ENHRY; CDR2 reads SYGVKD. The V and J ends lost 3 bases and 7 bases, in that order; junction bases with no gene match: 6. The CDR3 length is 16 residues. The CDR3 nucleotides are TGTGCCATCAGTGAACATGGGACTAGCGGGATTAATGAGCAGTTCTTC. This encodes CAISEHGTSGINEQFF.

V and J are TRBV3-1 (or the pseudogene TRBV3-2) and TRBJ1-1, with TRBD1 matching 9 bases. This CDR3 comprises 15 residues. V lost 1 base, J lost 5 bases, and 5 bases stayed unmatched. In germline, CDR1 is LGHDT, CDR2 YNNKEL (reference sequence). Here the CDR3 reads CASSQARGTGTEAFF. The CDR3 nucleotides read TGTGCCAGCAGCCAAGCAAGGGGGACAGGGACTGAAGCTTTCTTT.

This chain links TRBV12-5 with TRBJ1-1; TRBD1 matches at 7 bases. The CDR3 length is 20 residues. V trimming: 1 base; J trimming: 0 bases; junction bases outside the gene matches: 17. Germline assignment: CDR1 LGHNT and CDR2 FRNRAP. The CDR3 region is CASGLGLYRDRAFMNTEAFF. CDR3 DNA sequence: TGTGCTAGTGGTTTGGGCCTATACCGGGACAGAGCCTTTATGAACACTGAAGCTTTCTTT.

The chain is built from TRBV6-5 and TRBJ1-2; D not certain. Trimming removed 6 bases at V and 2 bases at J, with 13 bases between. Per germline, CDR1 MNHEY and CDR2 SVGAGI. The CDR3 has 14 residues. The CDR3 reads CASRLLGRNYGYTF. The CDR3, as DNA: TGTGCCAGCAGGCTCCTGGGCAGAAACTATGGCTACACCTTC.

CDR3 in DNA: TGTGCCAGCAGCCCGGACACAACGCAGTTCTTC. Translation: CASSPDTTQFF. The chain recombines TRBV6-5 with TRBJ2-1; TRBD1 might be the D (5 bases). V lost 6 bases to trimming and J lost 12 bases, with 12 bases between them. The CDR3 is made up of 11 amino acids. CDR1 and CDR2 from the germline V gene are MNHEY and SVGAGI.